This is a list of T cell receptor beta chains from one sample in a study of regulatory T cells in long-lasting Graves disease. From the multiplex PCR reads, TCRdb called clonotypes with MiXCR, one entry per CDR3 protein. The sample has some 200,000 distinct CDR3 sequences; less than 20% are singletons. This sample also belongs to another study, concerning T cells in Graves' hyperthyroidism and ophthalmopathy.

Material: peripheral blood mononuclear cells (PBMCs), obtained at new diagnosis, from a patient treated with antithyroid drugs. The receptors originated from a woman aged 25 to 39 with Graves disease. Each CDR3 is given with its conserved first and last residue. A D gene is named only where the DNA matches it firmly. A row's size may be missing; if present it is once, few, many or a size class.

v_call	j_call	d_call	clone_size	cdr3_aa	cdr3_nt
TRBV20-1	TRBJ2-5	TRBD1	many	CSASNRGRETQYF	TGCAGTGCTTCTAACAGGGGGCGGGAGACCCAGTACTTC
TRBV6-5	TRBJ2-2	TRBD1	many	CASSYVGGNTGELFF	TGTGCCAGCAGTTACGTAGGGGGCAACACCGGGGAGCTGTTTTTT
TRBV27	TRBJ2-3	.	many	CASSFGSNADTQYF	TGTGCCAGCAGTTTCGGGTCTAACGCAGATACGCAGTATTTT
TRBV6-5	TRBJ2-5	.	.	CASSYAEFETQYF	TGTGCCAGCAGTTACGCGGAGTTCGAGACCCAGTACTTC
TRBV5-1	TRBJ1-6	.	many	CASSLAVGALSPLHF	TGCGCCAGCAGCTTGGCCGTGGGGGCGCTTTCACCCCTCCACTTT
TRBV7-3	TRBJ2-5	TRBD1	many	CASSANGQGQETQYF	TGTGCCAGCAGCGCCAACGGACAGGGACAAGAGACCCAGTACTTC
TRBV7-8	TRBJ1-1	TRBD1	.	CASSLAGQGAGTEAFF	TGTGCCAGCAGCTTAGCGGGACAGGGGGCTGGCACTGAAGCTTTCTTT
TRBV20-1	TRBJ2-5	.	many	CSARDIMWGTGRETQYF	TGCAGTGCTAGAGATATTATGTGGGGAACAGGGCGAGAGACCCAGTACTTC
TRBV19	TRBJ2-1	.	many	CASSIRGEGEQFF	TGTGCCAGTAGTATTAGGGGGGAGGGTGAGCAGTTCTTC
TRBV20-1	TRBJ2-2	.	many	CSAVRGGGGPWNTGELFF	TGCAGTGCTGTCCGAGGGGGCGGGGGGCCTTGGAACACCGGGGAGCTGTTTTTT
TRBV5-1	TRBJ2-5	.	many	CASSLEGASGFLQETQYF	TGCGCCAGCAGCTTGGAGGGGGCTAGCGGGTTCCTTCAAGAGACCCAGTACTTC
TRBV6-5	TRBJ2-1	.	many	CASSLLDYRSSYNEQFF	TGTGCCAGCAGCTTACTCGACTACCGGAGCTCCTACAATGAGCAGTTCTTC
TRBV5-1	TRBJ1-1	.	many	CASSLAGFDEAFF	TGCGCCAGCAGCTTGGCAGGGTTCGATGAAGCTTTCTTT
TRBV20-1	TRBJ1-4	TRBD1	many	CSATPRTGAEKLFF	TGCAGTGCTACACCTAGGACAGGGGCTGAAAAACTGTTTTTT
TRBV5-1	TRBJ2-2	.	many	CASSVGGTGELFF	TGCGCCAGCAGTGTCGGGGGTACCGGGGAGCTGTTTTTT
TRBV7-9	TRBJ2-5	.	many	CASSRSGETQYF	TGTGCCAGCAGCCGCTCGGGAGAGACCCAGTACTTC
TRBV7-2	TRBJ1-5	.	many	CASSLRGGYSNQPQHF	TGTGCCAGCAGCTTAAGAGGGGGTTATAGCAATCAGCCCCAGCATTTT
TRBV10-3	TRBJ1-6	TRBD1	.	CAISANLPGQGGILHF	TGTGCCATCAGCGCGAATCTTCCTGGACAGGGAGGTATCCTCCACTTT
TRBV7-8	TRBJ1-5	.	many	CASSYQGGQPQHF	TGTGCCAGCAGCTACCAAGGGGGTCAGCCCCAGCATTTT
TRBV25-1	TRBJ1-2	.	many	CASSEPGGGVAYGYTF	TGTGCCAGCAGTGAACCGGGGGGGGGGGTTGCTTATGGCTACACCTTC
TRBV20-1	TRBJ2-7	TRBD2	.	CSARATSGSYEQYF	TGCAGTGCTAGAGCGACTAGCGGGAGTTACGAGCAGTACTTC
TRBV14	TRBJ2-2	.	many	CASSQVRANTGELFF	TGTGCCAGCAGCCAAGTAAGGGCGAACACCGGGGAGCTGTTTTTT
TRBV12-3/TRBV12-4	TRBJ1-1	TRBD1	many	CASSPETGAVKAFF	TGTGCCAGCAGCCCAGAAACAGGGGCCGTCAAAGCTTTCTTT
TRBV27	TRBJ1-1	TRBD1	many	CASSWDRGDTEAFF	TGTGCCAGTTCATGGGACAGGGGAGACACTGAAGCTTTCTTT
TRBV10-2	TRBJ1-2	.	many	CASSEPAPGSGYTF	TGCGCCAGCAGTGAACCGGCCCCGGGTAGTGGCTACACCTTC
TRBV9	TRBJ2-3	.	.	CASSVGGLYTQYF	TGTGCCAGCAGCGTAGGAGGTTTGTATACGCAGTATTTT
TRBV29-1	TRBJ1-2	.	many	CSVEGGARYGYTF	TGCAGCGTTGAAGGAGGAGCCCGCTATGGCTACACCTTC
TRBV7-2	TRBJ1-1	TRBD1	many	CASTFPNRGDTEAFF	TGTGCCAGCACATTCCCCAACAGGGGGGACACTGAAGCTTTCTTT
TRBV30	TRBJ2-4	.	.	CAWSVRGIRENIQYF	TGTGCCTGGAGTGTAAGGGGAATACGCGAAAACATTCAGTACTTC
TRBV12-5	TRBJ1-1	.	many	CASGLKPTGSPGTEAFF	TGTGCTAGTGGTTTGAAACCAACAGGGTCCCCCGGGACTGAAGCTTTCTTT
TRBV28	TRBJ2-2	TRBD2	.	CASSSGGADGELFF	TGTGCCAGCAGTAGCGGGGGGGCCGACGGGGAGCTGTTTTTT
TRBV19	TRBJ1-5	.	.	CASSLQAVGNQPQHF	TGTGCCAGTAGTCTCCAGGCTGTTGGCAATCAGCCCCAGCATTTT
TRBV27	TRBJ2-5	TRBD1	many	CASSQYNLTGVDAETQYF	TGTGCCAGCAGTCAATATAACCTGACAGGGGTTGACGCGGAGACCCAGTACTTC
TRBV5-1	TRBJ1-5	.	.	CASSLDGGIGQPQHF	TGCGCCAGCAGCTTGGATGGAGGGATTGGTCAGCCCCAGCATTTT
TRBV7-9	TRBJ1-6	TRBD1	many	CASSFRPGGSPLHF	TGTGCCAGCAGCTTCCGGCCAGGGGGCTCACCCCTCCACTTT
TRBV3-1	TRBJ1-1	.	many	CASSQGEVTEAFF	TGTGCCAGCAGCCAAGGAGAGGTGACTGAAGCTTTCTTT
TRBV24-1	TRBJ1-1	TRBD1	many	CATSDTGTGNTEAFF	TGTGCCACCAGTGATACCGGGACAGGGAACACTGAAGCTTTCTTT
TRBV20-1	TRBJ2-4	TRBD2	.	CSARVPGGAKNIQYF	TGCAGTGCTAGGGTTCCGGGGGGTGCCAAAAACATTCAGTACTTC
TRBV7-2	TRBJ2-5	.	many	CASSPTGIQETQYF	TGTGCCAGCAGCCCTACTGGAATTCAAGAGACCCAGTACTTC
TRBV6-5	TRBJ2-7	TRBD2	many	CASSYIGPAGGNEQYF	TGTGCCAGCAGTTACATCGGGCCCGCGGGAGGGAACGAGCAGTACTTC
TRBV12-3/TRBV12-4	TRBJ2-7	.	many	CASSFSSRAYEQYF	TGTGCCAGCAGTTTCTCCTCAAGGGCCTACGAGCAGTACTTC
TRBV7-9	TRBJ2-6	TRBD1	.	CASSLGQGDSGANVLTF	TGTGCCAGCAGCTTAGGACAGGGGGACTCTGGGGCCAACGTCCTGACTTTC
TRBV28	TRBJ1-2	.	many	CASSPGWANYGYTF	TGTGCCAGCAGTCCAGGGTGGGCTAACTATGGCTACACCTTC